What follows is one T cell receptor (beta chain) and its context. The data belong to a study of blood T cell repertoires in COVID-19. In the study overall: The United States, Italy and Spain supplied acute and convalescent COVID-19 samples. Sources were T cells, B-cell-depleted T cells, or PBMCs; the material itself was cDNA or gDNA.

Original analysis: Estimated nucleated cell counts came from reference gene primer amplification. Assay: immunoSEQ multiplex PCR; the TCRdb copy retains only in-frame clones and omits some. For V, J and clone size, that table is used; D and trimming come from the DNA. The sample has fewer than 400,000 clones, 85% seen once. The CDR3 has 15 amino acids. Germline CDR1 and CDR2: LGHDT and YNNKEL (reference sequence). The V end lost 2 bases, the J end lost 2 bases, and 11 bases lay between the germline ends. Sequencing was done on a sample of peripheral blood. The sequence was obtained from a woman under 30 with acute or convalescent COVID-19. This rearrangement joins TRBV3-1 (or the pseudogene TRBV3-2) to TRBJ2-3; TRBD1 is a possible D gene (6 bases). The CDR3 is CASSQTGQITDTQYF. In nucleotides, the CDR3 is TGTGCCAGCAGCCAAACCGGACAGATCACAGATACGCAGTATTTT.